What follows are 13 T cell receptor beta chains derived from one specimen sequenced in a study of immune cell composition in non-small cell lung cancer (dated by TCRdb to about 2017). Library preparation was by the immunoSEQ multiplex PCR assay. TCRdb stores this immuneACCESS table with in-frame sequences only. Part of the clones is absent; in the studies checked, under half of the shortfall reflects unresolved V genes, and no reason is known for the rest. This sample gives roughly 15,000 clones in total; under 75% of them show up just once. Roughly 7.5% of the sample is in the top ten clones. The sequenced sample consisted of lung tumor tissue. These TCRs come from a human donor with non-small cell lung cancer.

V gene TRBV5-1 combines with J gene TRBJ2-3; unclear D gene. CDR1 SGHRS and CDR2 YFSETQ come from the germline V gene. The CDR3 is 14 residues long. Between the trimmed V and J ends, which lost 1 base and 1 base, there was a span of 7 bases. As DNA, the CDR3 is TGCGCCAGCAGCTTGCTAGTGGGCACAGATACGCAGTATTTT. The encoded protein is CASSLLVGTDTQYF.

The table lists this clone with a count of one. This chain uses TRBV18 with TRBJ1-2, with 7 bases lining up with TRBD1. Germline lookup yields CDR1 KGHSH and CDR2 LQKENI. With V trimmed by 1 base and J by 5 bases, 7 bases remained unmatched. The CDR3 runs to 15 residues. The CDR3 coding sequence is TGTGCCAGCTCACCACAGGGGGCGGAGATGTATGGCTACACCTTC. It specifies CASSPQGAEMYGYTF.

V is TRBV30 and J is TRBJ2-3; 7 nucleotides align to TRBD1. Trimming cost V 0 bases and J 5 bases; bases outside gene matches: 11. The CDR3 sequence is 16 residues long. Germline V CDR1 and CDR2: GTSNPN, SVGIG (reference sequence). DNA of the CDR3: TGTGCCTGGAGTGTACGACCAGGGGGAGTCGGAGATACGCAGTATTTT. This sequence encodes CAWSVRPGGVGDTQYF.

The genes are TRBV5-1 and TRBJ1-2; 8 bases align to TRBD1. The CDR3 consists of 16 residues. The V gene end was trimmed by 5 bases and the J gene end by 3 bases; junction bases not matched to a gene: 12. CDR1 is SGHRS, CDR2 YFSETQ, per germline. The DNA for the CDR3 is TGCGCCAGCAGAGGGGGCCTTAGACAGGGGCACTATGGCTACACCTTC. Protein: CASRGGLRQGHYGYTF.

A few counts support this clone. The chain uses TRBV10-2 and TRBJ1-2, with 7 bases fitting TRBD1. Losses at the gene ends were 5 bases for V and 3 bases for J; bases not matched to a gene: 6. Looked up from germline, CDR1 is WSHSY and CDR2 is SAAADI. The CDR3 length is 14 residues. The CDR3 is CASSLNRGDYGYTF. The CDR3, as DNA: TGCGCCAGCAGTCTAAACAGGGGTGACTATGGCTACACCTTC.

This clone has a single count. V is TRBV11-2 and J is TRBJ1-2; D unclear. V lost 5 bases and J lost 3, with 13 bases in between. Germline values: CDR1 SGHAT, CDR2 FQNNGV. This CDR3 region has 14 residues. CDR3 DNA sequence: TGTGCCAGCAGCCTCTCCGACGGGTACTATGGCTACACCTTC. The encoded protein is CASSLSDGYYGYTF.

This sequence joins TRBV18 and TRBJ2-7; D unresolved. This CDR3 is 16 amino acids long. Trimming left V 1 base short and J 3 bases short, with 16 bases between. Germline-derived CDR1 and CDR2 are KGHSH and LQKENI. Written as DNA, the CDR3 is TGTGCCAGCTCACCACGGGTAGGCGGCGTTGTCTACGAGCAGTACTTC. This codes for CASSPRVGGVVYEQYF.

The chain joins TRBV2 to TRBJ2-7, with D uncertain. The CDR3 runs 13 residues. V dropped 2 bases and J dropped 0 bases, with 5 bases sitting between them. Germline lookup yields CDR1 SNHLY and CDR2 FYNNEI. CDR3 DNA: TGTGCCAGCAGTGAACAGGACTCCTACGAGCAGTACTTC. Residues: CASSEQDSYEQYF.

V is TRBV19 and J is TRBJ2-5, with TRBD1 as a possible D gene (5 bases). CDR3 size: 13 residues. The V and J ends lost 4 bases and 2 bases respectively, with 8 bases between them. Germline CDR1 LNHDA, CDR2 SQIVND (reference sequence). The CDR3 nucleotides are TGTGCCAGTAGTAGAGACAGACAAGAGACCCAGTACTTC. Its protein is CASSRDRQETQYF.

The genes are TRBV5-1 and TRBJ1-1; the D gene is possibly TRBD1 (6 bases). The germline V gene has CDR1 SGHRS and CDR2 YFSETQ. V was clipped by 4 bases and J by 5 bases, with 15 bases between them. The CDR3 covers 14 residues. CDR3 protein: CASSPSGVGTEAFF. The CDR3 DNA reads TGCGCCAGCAGCCCGTCAGGGGTAGGTACTGAAGCTTTCTTT.

The chain couples TRBV19 to TRBJ2-1; a possible D gene is TRBD2 (7 bases). There are 13 residues in the CDR3. Looked up from germline, CDR1 is LNHDA and CDR2 is SQIVND (reference sequence). Trimming left V 4 bases short and J 10 bases short, with 14 bases between. The CDR3 region has the DNA TGTGCCAGTAGTACGAGGGGGAGGGAGGAGCAGTTCTTC. The encoded protein is CASSTRGREEQFF.

J is TRBJ2-5 and V is TRBV19; D possibly corresponds to TRBD2 (6 bases). This CDR3 is built from 14 residues. Germline CDR1 reads LNHDA; CDR2 reads SQIVND (reference sequence). With 5 bases removed from V and 5 bases from J, the gap between germline ends came to 15 bases. The DNA for the CDR3 is TGTGCCAGTAGTGGGGAACTAGGGAGGGAGACCCAGTACTTC. This gives the protein CASSGELGRETQYF.

This chain connects TRBV19 to TRBJ1-1, with TRBD1 matching over 8 bases. The V segment lost 5 bases and the J segment 2 bases; nucleotides outside the gene matches: 1. Germline values: CDR1 LNHDA, CDR2 SQIVND (reference sequence). The CDR3 contains 13 residues. The CDR3 region is CASSGQGNTEAFF. The CDR3 nucleotides are TGTGCCAGTAGTGGACAGGGTAACACTGAAGCTTTCTTT.